These 32 T cell receptor beta chains share one sample of origin, sequenced in a study of B cell selection in AIRE deficiency. Here immunoSEQ multiplex PCR was the method, and the copy in TCRdb shows in-frame clones only, minus some. The repertoire consists of 20,000 to 30,000 clones, with around 96% occurring once and the leading ten covering approximately 0.17%. Sorting defined conventional CD4 T cells as CD4+CD127+. Sequencing was performed on CD4+CD127+ conventional T cells sorted from PBMCs. The receptor source for this set is a human donor in good health.

The chain uses TRBV10-3 and TRBJ1-1; TRBD1 might be the D (5 bases). The CDR3 totals 15 residues. The germline V and J ends were trimmed by 6 bases and 0 bases, with 14 bases remaining between them. CDR1 and CDR2 from the germline V gene are ENHRY and SYGVKD. The CDR3 reads CAIRGATVMNTEAFF. CDR3 DNA: TGTGCCATCAGAGGCGCGACAGTCATGAACACTGAAGCTTTCTTT.

V usage is TRBV9 and J usage is TRBJ2-7; unclear D gene. The CDR3 contains 10 residues. Germline V gene lookup returns CDR1 SGDLS and CDR2 YYNGEE. V lost 3 bases and J lost 2, with 0 bases in between. The DNA of the CDR3 is TGTGCCAGCAGCGCCTACGAGCAGTACTTC. This encodes CASSAYEQYF.

This clone was seen only once. The chain recombines TRBV9 with TRBJ1-4; possibly TRBD1 for D (5 bases). There are 15 residues in the CDR3. The germline CDR1 and CDR2 sequences are SGDLS and YYNGEE. V lost 4 bases, J lost 8 bases, and 18 bases lay in between. CDR3 DNA: TGTGCCAGCAGCCTACAGACGGGGCTTGGGGAAAAACTGTTTTTT. Translation: CASSLQTGLGEKLFF.

The CDR3 coding sequence is TGTGCCAGTAGTCCCCGAGGTAGCGGGGCGCTATCCTACGAGCAGTACTTC. Encoded protein: CASSPRGSGALSYEQYF. V gene TRBV19 combines with J gene TRBJ2-7, with 8 bases aligning to TRBD2. Germline CDR1 LNHDA, CDR2 SQIVND (reference sequence). With 5 bases clipped from V and 1 base from J, the junction kept 13 bases outside the gene matches. This CDR3 spans 17 amino acids.

V gene TRBV20-1 combines with J gene TRBJ1-1; D not certain. This CDR3 has 11 residues. Trimming took 2 bases from V and 4 from J, leaving 5 bases between them. Per germline, CDR1 DFQATT and CDR2 SNEGSKA (reference sequence). CDR3 in amino acids: CSARNPTEAFF. Here the CDR3 DNA reads TGCAGTGCTAGAAACCCCACTGAAGCTTTCTTT.

V gene TRBV5-1 combines with J gene TRBJ1-4; no clear D gene. V lost 0 bases and J lost 5, with 11 bases in between. The CDR3 covers 15 residues. Germline assignment: CDR1 SGHRS and CDR2 YFSETQ. CDR3 loop: CASSLANSGNEKLFF. The CDR3 coding sequence is TGCGCCAGCAGCTTGGCCAACAGTGGGAATGAAAAACTGTTTTTT.

The J gene is TRBJ2-5, the V gene TRBV5-4; 7 positions match TRBD1. V lost 4 bases and J lost 5; bases outside the gene matches: 11. Looked up from germline, CDR1 is SGHNT and CDR2 is YYREEE (reference sequence). The CDR3 spans 15 residues. The chain's CDR3 is CASSQPTGSSETQYF. CDR3 in DNA: TGTGCCAGCAGCCAACCGACAGGGTCGAGTGAGACCCAGTACTTC.

The chain combines TRBV6-1 with TRBJ1-4, with a weak D call TRBD1 (5 bases). Looked up from germline, CDR1 is MNHNS and CDR2 is SASEGT. This CDR3 is 14 amino acids long. V was pared by 11 bases and J by 6 bases, with 19 bases between. CDR3 region: CASGEGSKDEKLFF. CDR3 nucleotide sequence: TGTGCCTCCGGGGAGGGGTCGAAGGATGAAAAACTGTTTTTT.

The V and J genes are TRBV5-4 and TRBJ2-1; 8 nucleotides line up with TRBD2. The J segment lost 5 bases and the V segment lost 4 bases, leaving 17 bases of the junction unmatched. The CDR3 totals 18 residues. Germline CDR1 reads SGHNT; CDR2 reads YYREEE (reference sequence). The CDR3 spells CASSLVGRGFSGDNEQFF. The CDR3 DNA is TGTGCCAGCAGCCTGGTTGGACGGGGCTTTAGCGGGGACAATGAGCAGTTCTTC.

Written as DNA, the CDR3 is TGTGCCAGCAGCTTGGGGGGGACTCACTCTGGAAACACCATATATTTT. Translated, it gives CASSLGGTHSGNTIYF. The V gene is TRBV5-4, the J gene TRBJ1-3; D might be TRBD1 (5 bases). The CDR3 is 16 residues long. V lost 0 bases and J 0 bases, leaving 10 bases between the germline ends. Germline CDR1 is SGHNT and CDR2 is YYREEE (reference sequence).

This clone was observed once. This chain uses TRBV9 with TRBJ1-5, with D possibly being TRBD1 (6 bases). The germline V and J ends were trimmed by 4 bases and 4 bases, with 18 bases remaining between them. Germline V CDR1 and CDR2: SGDLS, YYNGEE. CDR3 length: 16 residues. The CDR3 spells CASSSSIGGGNQPQHF. In DNA form, the CDR3 reads TGTGCCAGCAGCTCCTCCATAGGGGGTGGGAATCAGCCCCAGCATTTT.

The chain combines TRBV5-4 with TRBJ2-7; 10 bases line up with TRBD1. Germline CDR1 reads SGHNT; CDR2 reads YYREEE (reference sequence). The CDR3 runs 14 residues. Unmatched junction bases numbered 4, after V lost 0 bases and J lost 7 bases. The CDR3 spells CASSLGQGAREQYF. CDR3 sequence (DNA): TGTGCCAGCAGCTTGGGACAGGGGGCGCGGGAGCAGTACTTC.

This chain connects TRBV6-5 to TRBJ2-7, with D perhaps TRBD1 (5 bases). V was clipped by 8 bases and J by 3 bases, with 20 bases between them. Germline V gene lookup returns CDR1 MNHEY and CDR2 SVGAGI. The CDR3 is 15 amino acids. CDR3 DNA: TGTGCCAGCGGCCCTCGATTAGACAGATACTACGAGCAGTACTTC. It is translated as CASGPRLDRYYEQYF.

This chain links TRBV12-5 with TRBJ2-7; a possible D gene is TRBD1 (5 bases). The CDR3 spans 15 residues. The ends were cut back, 1 base at V and 1 base at J, with 11 bases in the middle. Looked up from germline, CDR1 is LGHNT and CDR2 is FRNRAP. The CDR3 spells CASGLGQIGSYEQYF. The DNA of the CDR3 is TGTGCTAGTGGTTTGGGACAGATTGGATCCTACGAGCAGTACTTC.

V is TRBV7-2 and J is TRBJ2-1; TRBD1 matches at 7 bases. Germline V gene data show CDR1 as SGHTA and CDR2 as FQGNSA. The CDR3 is made up of 15 amino acids. Trimming cost V 0 bases and J 9 bases; bases outside gene matches: 8. CDR3 nucleotide sequence: TGTGCCAGCAGCTTAGCAGGGGGCGAATATGGTGAGCAGTTCTTC. It encodes CASSLAGGEYGEQFF.

The chain couples TRBV7-9 to TRBJ1-2; TRBD1 aligns across 9 bases. The V segment lost 6 bases and the J segment 3 bases; nucleotides outside the gene matches: 8. The CDR3 loop spans 15 amino acids. Germline values: CDR1 SEHNR, CDR2 FQNEAQ (reference sequence). The CDR3 DNA sequence: TGTGCCAGCAGAAACATATGGGACAGGGACTATGGCTACACCTTC. It specifies CASRNIWDRDYGYTF. The whole variable domain, filled in from reference TRBV7-9 and TRBJ1-2, reads DTGVSQNPRHKITKRGQNVTFRCDPISEHNRLYWYRQTLGQGPEFLTYFQNEAQLEKSRLLSDRFSAERPKGSFSTLEIQRTEQGDSAMYLCASRNIWDRDYGYTFGSGTRLTVV.

The genes are TRBV7-2 and TRBJ2-3; 8 bases align to TRBD2. Germline trimming cut 5 bases from V and 6 bases from J; bases unmatched to any gene: 7. Germline-derived CDR1 and CDR2 are SGHTA and FQGNSA. CDR3 length: 14 amino acids. The CDR3 DNA is TGTGCCAGCAGCCTAACCGGGGGGGCCGATACGCAGTATTTT. This gives the protein CASSLTGGADTQYF.

The chain carries TRBV2 and TRBJ1-1, with D possibly matching TRBD1 (5 bases). Trimming shortened V by 6 bases and J by 6 bases, and 14 bases separated the two germline ends. In germline, CDR1 is SNHLY, CDR2 FYNNEI. CDR3 length: 13 residues. The CDR3 bases are TGTGCCAGCAGCGGCGACAGCAGGGCTGAAGCTTTCTTT. It translates to CASSGDSRAEAFF.

This chain joins TRBV18 and TRBJ1-5; D not certain. Trimming removed 3 bases at V and 0 bases at J, with 12 bases between. The CDR3 contains 16 residues. CDR1 is KGHSH and CDR2 is LQKENI in the germline V gene. CDR3 DNA: TGTGCCAGCTCACCCGCCGTGGTCCTTAGCAATCAGCCCCAGCATTTT. Its translation: CASSPAVVLSNQPQHF.

The J gene is TRBJ1-5, the V gene TRBV5-6; D not resolved. Germline CDR1 SGHDT, CDR2 YYEEEE. Trimming stripped 0 bases from V and 5 bases from J, with 9 bases between. The CDR3 is made up of 14 amino acids. The CDR3 bases are TGTGCCAGCAGCTTGGGACAAAGCTATCAGCCCCAGCATTTT. This encodes CASSLGQSYQPQHF.

The V gene is TRBV18, the J gene TRBJ2-5; 9 bases fit TRBD2. The CDR3 covers 15 residues. The trim removed 5 bases at V and 2 bases at J, leaving 6 bases unmatched. Germline CDR1 reads KGHSH; CDR2 reads LQKENI. Here the CDR3 DNA reads TGTGCCAGCTCAACGACTAGCGGAGAACAAGAGACCCAGTACTTC. It yields the protein CASSTTSGEQETQYF.

The gene calls are TRBV6-1 and TRBJ2-5, with D perhaps TRBD2 (6 bases). The CDR3 length is 13 residues. Germline lookup yields CDR1 MNHNS and CDR2 SASEGT. Between the trimmed V and J ends, which lost 6 bases and 3 bases, there was a span of 11 bases. CDR3 bases: TGTGCCAGCAGGAGGGGAGGTAAAGAGACCCAGTACTTC. Its protein product is CASRRGGKETQYF.

The CDR3 sequence is CASSPPGSTSSGNTIYF. For the CDR3, the DNA is TGTGCCAGCTCACCACCGGGCAGCACGAGCTCTGGAAACACCATATATTTT. V is TRBV18 and J is TRBJ1-3; no clear D. The length of the CDR3 is 17 residues. Germline CDR1 is KGHSH and CDR2 is LQKENI. Trimming removed 0 bases at V and 0 bases at J, with 12 bases between.

The chain combines TRBV7-8 with TRBJ1-1; perhaps TRBD1 as D (6 bases). This CDR3 comprises 16 residues. Germline V lookup: CDR1 SGHVS, CDR2 FQNEAQ. Between the trimmed V and J ends, which lost 1 base and 4 bases, there was a span of 16 bases. The CDR3, as DNA: TGTGCCAGCAGCTTAGGGCCGCTGGGGGCCAGCACTGAAGCTTTCTTT. Protein product: CASSLGPLGASTEAFF.

The rearrangement uses TRBV7-8 and TRBJ2-5; D gene unclear. The CDR3 has 15 amino acids. From germline, CDR1 is SGHVS and CDR2 FQNEAQ. V was trimmed by 5 bases and J by 5 bases, leaving 18 bases between them. The CDR3 sequence: CASSPHRWLTETQYF. CDR3 bases: TGTGCCAGCAGCCCTCACCGGTGGTTGACGGAGACCCAGTACTTC.

The V call is TRBV19, the J call TRBJ1-4, with 9 bases lining up with TRBD1. CDR3 length: 17 residues. Germline CDR1 is LNHDA and CDR2 is SQIVND (reference sequence). Trimming at V came to 5 bases and at J to 0 bases, leaving 7 bases not matched to a gene. Written as DNA, the CDR3 is TGTGCCAGTAGTCCGGGGACAGGGTACGCAACTAATGAAAAACTGTTTTTT. Residues: CASSPGTGYATNEKLFF.

Comment on this clone: Other DNA sequences in the sample encode the same CDR3. This chain connects TRBV5-1 to TRBJ1-3; a possible D gene is TRBD1 (5 bases). This CDR3 spans 14 amino acids. Germline V lookup: CDR1 SGHRS, CDR2 YFSETQ. Trimming left V 4 bases short and J 0 bases short, with 8 bases between. The CDR3, as DNA: TGCGCCAGCAGCCCCGGGGGCTCTGGAAACACCATATATTTT. Amino acids: CASSPGGSGNTIYF.

This sequence joins TRBV7-6 and TRBJ2-2; D call uncertain. The length of the CDR3 is 15 residues. CDR1 is SGHVS, CDR2 FNYEAQ, per germline. Trimming stripped 1 base from V and 1 base from J, with 7 bases between. The CDR3 here is CASSLGAVNTGELFF. The CDR3 DNA is TGTGCCAGCAGCTTAGGGGCAGTGAACACCGGGGAGCTGTTTTTT.

The genes are TRBV2 and TRBJ2-6; TRBD1 aligns across 7 bases. The CDR3 extends over 14 amino acids. Germline V lookup: CDR1 SNHLY, CDR2 FYNNEI. The ends lost 8 bases at V and 3 bases at J; junction bases unmatched: 4. CDR3 bases: TGTGCCAGCGAAGGGGGCAGTGGGGCCAACGTCCTGACTTTC. This gives the protein CASEGGSGANVLTF.

The V call is TRBV6-1, the J call TRBJ2-1, with TRBD1 identical over 7 bases. Germline CDR1 reads MNHNS; CDR2 reads SASEGT. This CDR3 spans 12 amino acids. Trimming took 6 bases from V and 8 from J; bases not matched to a gene: 4. The CDR3 region has the DNA TGTGCCAGCAGCCAGGGGGTATATGAGCAGTTCTTC. Amino acid sequence: CASSQGVYEQFF.

The V and J genes are TRBV27 and TRBJ1-6, with no clear D. The CDR3 spans 12 residues. V was trimmed by 2 bases and J by 5 bases, leaving 1 base between them. The V gene's germline CDR1 is MNHEY and CDR2 SMNVEV (reference sequence). The CDR3 region has the DNA TGTGCCAGCAGTTTAAATAATTCACCCCTCCACTTT. Amino acids: CASSLNNSPLHF.

This chain's CDR3 is CASSQQGGVYEQYF. Here the CDR3 DNA reads TGTGCCAGCAGTCAACAGGGAGGTGTTTACGAGCAGTACTTC. The J gene is TRBJ2-7, the V gene TRBV11-3; D possibly uses TRBD1 or TRBD2 (6 bases each). The CDR3 extends over 14 amino acids. With 6 bases removed from V and 4 bases from J, the gap between germline ends came to 16 bases. Germline V lookup: CDR1 SGHNT, CDR2 YENEEA.